This T cell receptor beta chain was identified in a study of blood T cells in healthy people across ages (dated by TCRdb to about 2015). Turning to the overall study: In model experiments, template switching captured roughly one uniquely barcoded TCR beta cDNA molecule for every two T cells. The study analyzed two additional independent replicas of 1 million unique cDNA reads from the same blood draw for two donors, one aged 18 to 30 and one aged 80 or older. The donors were split into four age groups: young (average around 15 years), middle-aged (around 37), aged (more than 60) and long-lived (about 82). Using deep sequencing normalized with unique cDNA molecular identifiers, the study measured how TCR beta repertoire diversity changes with age. To avoid experimental bias, donors of different ages were distributed randomly across sequencing lanes.

To prepare the library, 5' RACE was applied. Sequencer: Illumina HiSeq 2500. The second PCR ran for about 6 to 12 cycles and used a J-beta primer mix along with a sample-barcoded 5' primer. A unique molecular identifier was introduced onto each TCR beta cDNA molecule by a template-switch 5' adaptor carrying 12 random nucleotides. Each sample yielded at least 3 million CDR3-containing paired-end reads. First-strand cDNA synthesis was performed from all RNA using the Mint cDNA synthesis kit, with priming by a TRBC-specific oligonucleotide. All cDNA was treated with uracil-DNA glycosylase and then went through a first 18-cycle PCR with the universal primers M1SS and BC2_uni_R. In the source study's methods: Each sample was normalized by randomly selecting 1 million high-quality reads, each carrying a distinct molecular identifier. Reads with shared molecular identifiers were discarded instead of being binned into consensus sequences. MiTCR, with a Q25 quality threshold and the strictest error-elimination algorithm, was used for CDR3 identification, clonotype clustering and error correction. A nonparametric unseen species model with Euler transformation was used to estimate lower-bound total TCR beta diversity. TCRdb itself trimmed the public reads at Q25 with fastp, ran MiXCR and retained productive beta chains. When rows share a CDR3 protein, they turn into one entry using the most common DNA and genes. TCRdb, rather than the study authors, made the V and J calls. This sample comprises 650,000 to 1,000,000 distinct CDR3 sequences, more than 35% of them detected only once. Clones ranked in the top ten supply around 18% of the sample.

The CDR3 holds 15 amino acids from the cysteine to the phenylalanine. Only the CDR3 DNA is retained, 45 bases long and in frame from the first base. Trimming takes 3 bases off V and 2 bases off J; junction bases not matched to a gene: 2. Looking up the germline V gene yields CDR1 MNHEY and CDR2 SVGEGT. Donors were a few dozen systemically healthy Caucasian individuals from Russia aged roughly 6 to 95 years. Each donor gave ten milliliters of peripheral blood, collected into EDTA-treated Vacutainer tubes. PBMCs were isolated by Ficoll-Paque density-gradient centrifugation, with at least 6 million obtained per sample. Total RNA was extracted from PBMCs with Trizol reagent, with at least 6 micrograms obtained per sample. For every donor, flow cytometry on a PBMC aliquot measured the percentage of naive CD45RAhigh/CD27high T cells. This clonotype was picked up many times. The antigen it recognizes is unknown. Within one base of it there is no much larger clone, and no base qualities were kept.

Results and caveats for the whole study, not just this receptor: Estimates of total diversity from one million sequenced T cells were regarded as lower bounds and underestimates. Because the CMV infection status of the donors was unknown, age-related changes in expanded clonotypes may potentially have been confounded. Compared with the aged group, the long-lived group had more naive CD4+ T cells, fewer expanded clones and increased TCR diversity, a pattern suggesting age selection. Bulk unsorted PBMC profiling prevented conclusive comparison of naive and antigen-experienced compartments. A strong correlation was found between observed TCR beta diversity and the percentage of naive T cells measured by flow cytometry. As age increased, observed TCR beta diversity per million T cells dropped in a roughly linear way, and a significant reduction was already evident by age 40.

The sample consisted of blood. The TCR originated in a man aged 80 or over in good health. The chain was built from TRBV6-2 or TRBV6-3 and TRBJ2-1, with 9 junctional bases fitting TRBD2. The nucleotide sequence is given as TGTGCCAGCAGTTATAGCGGGAGTCCCTACAATGAGCAGTTCTTC. This encodes CASSYSGSPYNEQFF.